These T cell receptor beta chains were read from a single sample in a study of blood T cell repertoires in COVID-19. Produced via immunoSEQ multiplex PCR; TCRdb's table is partial and in-frame only. The sample shows just under 65,000 clones, over 80% of them seen only once. Sequencing used peripheral blood. All receptors derive from a human donor in a cohort sampled during active COVID-19. Each CDR3 is given with its conserved first and last residue. The D gene is left open where the match is weak. Size tells how often a clone was seen (once, few, many) or the class of an expanded clone, and some rows leave it out.

- | TRBJ1-2 | TRBD1 | TRBV27 | TGTGCCAGCAGTTTTCTCCGCCCGGGACAGGGGGCGAGCGGCTACACCTTC | CASSFLRPGQGASGYTF
- | TRBJ2-1 | - | TRBV4-3 | TGCGCCAGCAGCCAAGCCAGGGACTACAATGAGCAGTTCTTC | CASSQARDYNEQFF
- | TRBJ1-5 | - | TRBV5-6 | TGTGCCAGCAGCTTGGGGGGGGGCCATCAGCCCCAGCATTTT | CASSLGGGHQPQHF
- | TRBJ2-3 | - | TRBV28 | TGTGCCAGCAGCGCCCCCCGTTCCACCACGGGGGATACGCAGTATTTT | CASSAPRSTTGDTQYF
- | TRBJ1-1 | - | TRBV2 | TGTGCCAGCAGTCCTCCCAACGGGGTAAACACTGAAGCTTTCTTT | CASSPPNGVNTEAFF
- | TRBJ2-5 | TRBD1 | TRBV27 | TGTGCCAGCAGTTTATTGGGACAGGGGGCTGAGACCCAGTACTTC | CASSLLGQGAETQYF
- | TRBJ2-1 | - | TRBV24-1 | TGTGCCACCAGTGACCCTGTCAGGGGTGAGCAGTTCTTC | CATSDPVRGEQFF
- | TRBJ2-2 | - | TRBV6-2/TRBV6-3 | TGTGCCAGCAGTTACCAGGGGTTACAGAACACCGGGGAGCTGTTTTTT | CASSYQGLQNTGELFF
- | TRBJ2-7 | - | TRBV30 | TGTGCCTGGAGCCTCAATTCTGCGGGGGCATCCGAGCAGTACTTC | CAWSLNSAGASEQYF
many | TRBJ1-2 | TRBD1 | TRBV10-3 | TGTGCCATCTCGGGGCGACAGGGTTATTATGGCTACACCTTC | CAISGRQGYYGYTF
- | TRBJ1-2 | - | TRBV5-6 | TGTGCCAGCAGCTTGAGGGACTATGGTCATGGCTACACCTTC | CASSLRDYGHGYTF
- | TRBJ2-3 | - | TRBV19 | TGTGCCAGTAGTATGTCCCTCTTGACAGCCGGTCTTTCAGATACGCAGTATTTT | CASSMSLLTAGLSDTQYF
- | TRBJ2-7 | TRBD1 | TRBV19 | TGTGCCAGTAGAGGACAGGGCCTCTCCTACGAGCAGTACTTC | CASRGQGLSYEQYF
- | TRBJ2-1 | TRBD1 | TRBV2 | TGTGCCAGCAGTAAGGACAGGGTCAATGAGCAGTTCTTC | CASSKDRVNEQFF
- | TRBJ2-3 | TRBD1 | TRBV6-6 | TGTGCCAGCAGTTACGGACAGGGAAGTACGCAGTATTTT | CASSYGQGSTQYF
- | TRBJ2-7 | - | TRBV7-9 | TGTGCCAGCAGCGTCACAGAGTACGAGCAGTACTTC | CASSVTEYEQYF
- | TRBJ1-1 | - | TRBV14 | TGTGCCAGCAGCCCAGGGGCGAGGAACACTGAAGCTTTCTTT | CASSPGARNTEAFF
- | TRBJ2-5 | - | TRBV5-4 | TGTGCCAGCAGCTTAGAGGGGGATAGGACAGAGACCCAGTACTTC | CASSLEGDRTETQYF
- | TRBJ1-2 | - | TRBV6-5 | TGTGCCACACGGCCAGGGGCGATTAGTGGCTACACCTTC | CATRPGAISGYTF
- | TRBJ1-6 | - | TRBV14 | TGTGCCAGCAGCCAAGAGGGCAGGGTTGTGGCCGGATCCCAGAATTCACCCCTCCACTTT | CASSQEGRVVAGSQNSPLHF
- | TRBJ2-3 | TRBD2 | TRBV5-1 | TGCGCCAGCAGCTCTAGCGGGGGGAGCGCAGATACGCAGTATTTT | CASSSSGGSADTQYF
- | TRBJ1-6 | TRBD1 | TRBV18 | TGTGCCAGCTCACCCGGACAGGGAAATTCACCCCTCCACTTT | CASSPGQGNSPLHF
- | TRBJ1-2 | - | TRBV28 | TGTGCCAGCAGACCCGGACAGTCCTATGGCTACACCTTC | CASRPGQSYGYTF
- | TRBJ2-5 | TRBD2 | TRBV6-4 | TGTGCCAGCAGTGACGGGACTAGCTGGGAGACCCAGTACTTC | CASSDGTSWETQYF
- | TRBJ1-1 | - | TRBV6-5 | TGTGCCAGCTTGAGCCGCCCAGGGGTGAACACTGAAGCTTTCTTT | CASLSRPGVNTEAFF
few | TRBJ2-6 | TRBD1 | TRBV2 | TGTGCCAGCCTATTGGGACAGGGGTTGAAAGGGGCCAACGTCCTGACTTTC | CASLLGQGLKGANVLTF
- | TRBJ2-2 | - | TRBV5-4 | TGTGCCAGCAGGCCGCAGGGGAATCGAGAGACCGGGGAGCTGTTTTTT | CASRPQGNRETGELFF
- | TRBJ2-1 | - | TRBV3-1/TRBV3-2 | TGTGCCAGCAGCCGAGTTGTCAATGAGCAGTTCTTC | CASSRVVNEQFF
- | TRBJ1-6 | - | TRBV19 | TGTGCCAGTAGTATATCTCGGGAAAGTTCACCCCTCCACTTT | CASSISRESSPLHF
- | TRBJ2-3 | TRBD2 | TRBV5-1 | TGCGCCAGCAGTGGGCGGGGGGGCCATGGAGATACGCAGTATTTT | CASSGRGGHGDTQYF
- | TRBJ2-7 | TRBD1 | TRBV19 | TGTGCCAGTAGTATAGTCTCTTCGGGACAGGGCTTCTCCTACGAGCAGTACTTC | CASSIVSSGQGFSYEQYF
- | TRBJ1-1 | - | TRBV6-6 | TGTGCCAGCACCGTGTCGAACAGAAAAGCTTTCTTT | CASTVSNRKAFF
- | TRBJ2-1 | TRBD2 | TRBV28 | TGTGCCAGCAGTCTGGGACTAGCGGGGGTATCTATCAATGAGCAGTTCTTC | CASSLGLAGVSINEQFF
- | TRBJ1-1 | - | TRBV14 | TGTGCCAGCAGCCAAGATCTAGGCACCTTGAACACTGAAGCTTTCTTT | CASSQDLGTLNTEAFF
- | TRBJ2-2 | TRBD1 | TRBV5-1 | TGCGCCAGCAGCTCGCACACCGGGACAGCCACCGGGGAGCTGTTTTTT | CASSSHTGTATGELFF
once | TRBJ2-7 | - | TRBV18 | TGTGCCAGCTCACCCCCCACCGGGAGCTCCTACGAGCAGTACTTC | CASSPPTGSSYEQYF
- | TRBJ1-2 | TRBD1 | TRBV29-1 | TGCAGCGGCGTGGGACAGGGGGCTGAAGGCTACACCTTC | CSGVGQGAEGYTF
- | TRBJ1-3 | TRBD1 | TRBV5-5 | TGTGCCAGCAGCCGGCAGGGGACAGGGGCCTTCTCTGGAAACACCATATATTTT | CASSRQGTGAFSGNTIYF
once | TRBJ1-4 | TRBD1 | TRBV7-8 | TGTGCCAGCAGCTTAATCGACAGGGGGGAGGGAAAACTGTTTTTT | CASSLIDRGEGKLFF
few | TRBJ2-7 | - | TRBV5-8 | TGTGCCAGCAGCTTGGGACAGGCTGGGAGAAACGAGCAGTACTTC | CASSLGQAGRNEQYF
- | TRBJ1-3 | - | TRBV5-1 | TGCGCCAGCAGCCAGGGACATTCCTCTGGAAACACCATATATTTT | CASSQGHSSGNTIYF
- | TRBJ1-4 | - | TRBV7-8 | TGTGCCAGCAGCTTATTTACGACCGGCCTGTTGCAGGGATACGAAAAACTGTTTTTT | CASSLFTTGLLQGYEKLFF
- | TRBJ1-4 | - | TRBV5-1 | TGCGCCAGCAAACGGACAGCTTCAACTAATGAAAAACTGTTTTTT | CASKRTASTNEKLFF